This is a list of T cell receptor beta chains from one sample in a study of Ad26.COV2.S vaccination and SARS-CoV-2 variants. Clones were sequenced by immunoSEQ multiplex PCR, and TCRdb holds only the in-frame ones, with some missing. The sample has a few hundred thousand clones, around 87% seen once. Sample: peripheral blood, taken in a trial of Ad26.COV2.S vaccine versus placebo. The source of these receptors is a person between 18 and 60 years old who received the Ad26.COV2.S COVID-19 vaccine or a placebo. Both conserved end residues are part of each CDR3. The D gene is left open where the match is weak. The listing skips clone size in some rows; elsewhere it reads once, few, many or a size class.

d_gene,j_gene,v_gene,abundance,CDR3aa,CDR3nt
.,TRBJ2-2,TRBV6-6,once,CASSWGPGELFF,TGTGCCAGCAGTTGGGGTCCCGGGGAGCTGTTTTTT
TRBD2,TRBJ2-1,TRBV5-6,.,CASSLLAGGRFF,TGTGCCAGCAGCTTACTAGCGGGGGGAAGGTTCTTC
.,TRBJ2-3,TRBV19,.,CASSIDWMPTDTQYF,TGTGCCAGTAGTATAGACTGGATGCCCACAGATACGCAGTATTTT
.,TRBJ2-2,TRBV3-1/TRBV3-2,once,CASSQARRELFF,TGTGCCAGCAGCCAGGCGCGAAGGGAGCTGTTTTTT
TRBD2,TRBJ2-5,TRBV5-1,.,CASSSGLAGQETQYF,TGCGCCAGCAGCTCCGGACTAGCGGGCCAAGAGACCCAGTACTTC
.,TRBJ2-5,TRBV11-1,.,CASSLGQQETQYF,TGTGCCAGCAGCCTGGGACAACAAGAGACCCAGTACTTC
.,TRBJ1-2,TRBV5-6,once,CASSTRGLAIYGYTF,TGTGCCAGCTCCACCCGGGGACTCGCGATCTATGGCTACACCTTC
.,TRBJ1-1,TRBV6-1,.,CASSEFGLNTEAFF,TGTGCCAGCAGTGAATTCGGCCTGAACACTGAAGCTTTCTTT
.,TRBJ1-1,TRBV30,.,CAWRRQTNTEAFF,TGTGCCTGGAGGCGGCAGACGAACACTGAAGCTTTCTTT
TRBD2,TRBJ2-5,TRBV7-2,.,CASSFKRGYEETQYF,TGTGCCAGCAGCTTTAAGCGGGGGTATGAAGAGACCCAGTACTTC
TRBD1,TRBJ1-2,TRBV30,few,CAWNVGTVGGYTF,TGTGCCTGGAATGTTGGGACAGTGGGTGGCTACACCTTC
.,TRBJ2-5,TRBV30,.,CAWSPGAIETQYF,TGTGCCTGGAGTCCAGGGGCGATTGAGACCCAGTACTTC
.,TRBJ1-5,TRBV7-3,.,CASSFEGHYQPQHF,TGTGCCAGCAGCTTTGAGGGGCACTATCAGCCCCAGCATTTT
.,TRBJ1-1,TRBV19,.,CASSIAQGMNTEAFF,TGTGCCAGTAGTATAGCCCAGGGCATGAACACTGAAGCTTTCTTT
.,TRBJ1-1,TRBV27,once,CASSRRGNTEAFF,TGTGCCAGCAGTCGCCGAGGGAACACTGAAGCTTTCTTT
TRBD1,TRBJ2-2,TRBV14,.,CASSQPPGQGFAGELFF,TGTGCCAGCAGCCAACCACCGGGACAGGGGTTCGCCGGGGAGCTGTTTTTT
.,TRBJ2-1,TRBV2,.,CASSEGWEQFF,TGTGCCAGCAGTGAAGGATGGGAGCAGTTCTTC
.,TRBJ2-7,TRBV5-1,.,CASSPERLEQYF,TGCGCCAGCAGCCCGGAGCGGCTGGAGCAGTACTTC
TRBD1,TRBJ1-1,TRBV3-1/TRBV3-2,.,CASSQAGQGFLNTEAFF,TGTGCCAGCAGCCAAGCGGGACAGGGATTCTTGAACACTGAAGCTTTCTTT
.,TRBJ2-7,TRBV5-1,.,CASSLAVTYEQYF,TGCGCCAGCAGCTTGGCCGTGACCTACGAGCAGTACTTC
.,TRBJ2-3,TRBV7-9,.,CASSFGWDTTDTQYF,TGTGCCAGCAGCTTCGGGTGGGACACCACAGATACGCAGTATTTT
TRBD2,TRBJ2-5,TRBV2,.,CASTPGGTSVLGTQYF,TGTGCCAGCACTCCGGGGGGGACTAGCGTCCTTGGGACCCAGTACTTC
.,TRBJ2-1,TRBV3-1/TRBV3-2,.,CASSPYSGLLYNEQFF,TGTGCCAGCAGTCCATATTCGGGACTTCTCTACAATGAGCAGTTCTTC
TRBD1,TRBJ1-3,TRBV7-9,.,CAITGDSGNTIYF,TGTGCCATTACAGGGGACTCTGGAAACACCATATATTTT
.,TRBJ1-3,TRBV19,.,CASSILQGGNTIYF,TGTGCCAGTAGTATCCTCCAGGGTGGAAACACCATATATTTT
.,TRBJ1-5,TRBV10-1,few,CASSESPEYSNQPQHF,TGCGCCAGCAGTGAGTCGCCGGAGTATAGCAATCAGCCCCAGCATTTT
TRBD2,TRBJ2-3,TRBV4-2,.,CASSQEAGLAGGPPTDTQYF,TGTGCCAGCAGCCAAGAAGCGGGGCTAGCGGGGGGCCCTCCCACAGATACGCAGTATTTT
.,TRBJ2-1,TRBV11-1,.,CASSRTTAIYNEQFF,TGTGCCAGCAGCCGGACAACCGCAATTTACAATGAGCAGTTCTTC